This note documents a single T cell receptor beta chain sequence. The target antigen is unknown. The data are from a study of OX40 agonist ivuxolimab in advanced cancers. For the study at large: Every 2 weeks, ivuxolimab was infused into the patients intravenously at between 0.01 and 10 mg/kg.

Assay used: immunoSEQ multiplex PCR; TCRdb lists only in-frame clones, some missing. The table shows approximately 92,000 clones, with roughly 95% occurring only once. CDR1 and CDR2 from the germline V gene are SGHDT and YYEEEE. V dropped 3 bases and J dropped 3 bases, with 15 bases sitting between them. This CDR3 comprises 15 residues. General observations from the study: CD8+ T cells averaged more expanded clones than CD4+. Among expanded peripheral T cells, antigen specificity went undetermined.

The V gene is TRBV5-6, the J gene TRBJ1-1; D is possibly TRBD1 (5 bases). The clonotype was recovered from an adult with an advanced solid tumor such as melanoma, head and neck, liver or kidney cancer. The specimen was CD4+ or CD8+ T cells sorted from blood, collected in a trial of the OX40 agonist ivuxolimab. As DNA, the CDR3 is TGTGCCAGCAGCTGGGATCCCGAAGGGGACACTGAAGCTTTCTTT. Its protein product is CASSWDPEGDTEAFF.